This T cell receptor beta chain comes out of a study of beta chain features in type 1 diabetes. General study results and limits: Among patients with Type 1 diabetes, TCRB CDR3s were moderately but significantly shorter in every one of the four CD4+ subsets. Because the template was cDNA, high-expressing cells might be over-represented.

About this clone itself: The antigen is not known.

Reverse transcription of all isolated RNA meant that expressed TCRB transcripts were sequenced. Sequencing was performed with immunoSEQ multiplex PCR; in TCRdb, only in-frame clones are kept and a portion is missing. This sample has more than 250,000 clones; around 21% occur once, and the top ten carry approximately 0.029%. The CDR3 loop spans 16 amino acids. Germline CDR1 reads MRHNA; CDR2 reads SNTAGT. V shed 6 bases and J 4 bases; nucleotides not matched to a gene: 7. Sorted CD4+ subsets: naive, central memory, regulatory, stem cell-like memory (CD45RO/CCR7/CD25/CD127/CD95/CD27 panel). The TCR was taken from a woman between 40 and 50 years old with type 1 diabetes. Sequenced sample: naive CD4+ T cells from blood. The V call is TRBV6-4, the J call TRBJ2-1; 12 bases agree with TRBD2. The CDR3 nucleotides are TGTGCCAGCAGCCTTACTAGCGGGAGGACTTACAATGAGCAGTTCTTC. Its protein is CASSLTSGRTYNEQFF.